This TCR beta chain was retrieved from a study of shared clonotypes between healthy human individuals. Whole-study context: CD8 memory received one plate per donor, CD8 naive two, CD4 memory three and CD4 naive three. General study results and limits: In the sorted subsets, rarefaction showed sequencing was incomplete despite large depth.

With respect to this clone: The antigen remains unidentified.

Clones were sequenced by immunoSEQ multiplex PCR, and TCRdb holds only the in-frame ones, with some missing. The data hold around 1.5 million clones, with 98% observed a single time. V lost 6 bases, J lost 4 bases, and 9 bases stayed unmatched. In germline, CDR1 is MNHNY, CDR2 SVGAGI (reference sequence). The CDR3 length is 16 residues. Sequenced sample: naive CD4+ T cells sorted from blood. Subset: CD45RA+ positively selected. The sequence was collected from a man under 40 in good health. The rearrangement uses TRBV6-6 and TRBJ2-2; 9 bases agree with TRBD1. The CDR3 protein is CASSDPGQGSTGELFF. CDR3 DNA: TGTGCCAGCAGCGATCCGGGACAGGGAAGCACCGGGGAGCTGTTTTTT.